This T cell receptor (beta chain) was found in a study of CD8 T cells in ankylosing spondylitis. Study results and caveats: Disease-linked clones were reportedly significantly enriched in matched ankylosing spondylitis synovial fluid. Existing reports had already noted some motif variants in reactive arthritis synovial fluid and blood. As for the disease-linked clones, they showed a CD8+ phenotype and occurred at relatively low frequencies in peripheral blood. Characteristic, it appeared, of ankylosing spondylitis blood was a TCR beta motif of roughly 8 highly homologous variants.

The CDR3 is made up of 15 amino acids. V was clipped by 5 bases and J by 0 bases; unmatched bases: 2. Germline CDR1 and CDR2: LNHNV and YYDKDF (reference sequence). For this clonotype: No antigen is known for it.

TCRdb ran MiXCR on the 5' RACE reads and lists one entry per CDR3 protein. The sample lists roughly 190,000 distinct CDR3 sequences; 10% to 15% were seen once. The sequence was collected from a male donor with ankylosing spondylitis or in good health (not recorded which). The V and J genes are TRBV15 and TRBJ2-1, with TRBD2 matching over 9 bases. What was sequenced was blood, either unsorted or a sorted T cell fraction (not recorded which). This chain's CDR3 is CATSLTSGSYNEQFF. For the CDR3, the DNA is TGTGCCACCAGCTTGACTAGCGGCTCCTACAATGAGCAGTTCTTC.